This T cell receptor beta chain was retrieved from a study of cytomegalovirus exposure and HLA in healthy donors. Study-level results: Most of the TCR beta V segments (in an earlier analysis) were productive either about 87% or about 30% of the time. As was reported, the classifier diagnosed cytomegalovirus status with high specificity and sensitivity.

PCR was performed using 60 Vbeta and 13 Jbeta primers. Here immunoSEQ multiplex PCR was the method, and the copy in TCRdb shows in-frame clones only, minus some. Among 170,000 or so clones listed, around 77% were seen once. The junction had 10 bases not matched to a gene; V was cut back by 3 bases and J by 6 bases. This CDR3 is 15 amino acids long. Germline assignment: CDR1 LNHDA and CDR2 SQIVND (reference sequence). This clone appeared a few times. As yet, its antigen is unknown. Sequences were obtained from PBMCs. The rearrangement links TRBV19 to TRBJ1-2; the match to TRBD1 covers 7 bases. The clonotype was recovered from a woman between 50 and 59 years old in good health and CMV-seropositive. CDR3: CASSMGRDRPDGYTF. DNA for the CDR3: TGTGCCAGTAGTATGGGACGGGACAGACCAGATGGCTACACCTTC.